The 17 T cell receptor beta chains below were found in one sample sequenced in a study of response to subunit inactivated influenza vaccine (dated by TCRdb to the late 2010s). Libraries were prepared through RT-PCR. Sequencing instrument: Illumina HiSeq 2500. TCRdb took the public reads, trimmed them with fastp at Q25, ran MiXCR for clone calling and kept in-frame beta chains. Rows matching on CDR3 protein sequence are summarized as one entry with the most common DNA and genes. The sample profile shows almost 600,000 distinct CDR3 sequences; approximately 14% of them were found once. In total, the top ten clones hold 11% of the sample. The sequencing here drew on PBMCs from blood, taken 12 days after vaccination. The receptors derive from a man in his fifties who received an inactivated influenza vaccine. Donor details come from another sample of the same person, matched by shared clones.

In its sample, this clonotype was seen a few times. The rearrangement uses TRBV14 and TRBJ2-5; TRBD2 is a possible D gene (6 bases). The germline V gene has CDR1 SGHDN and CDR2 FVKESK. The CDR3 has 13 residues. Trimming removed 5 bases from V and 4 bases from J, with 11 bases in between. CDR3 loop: CASSVGGVETQYF. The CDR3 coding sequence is TGTGCCAGCAGCGTCGGGGGAGTAGAGACCCAGTACTTC.

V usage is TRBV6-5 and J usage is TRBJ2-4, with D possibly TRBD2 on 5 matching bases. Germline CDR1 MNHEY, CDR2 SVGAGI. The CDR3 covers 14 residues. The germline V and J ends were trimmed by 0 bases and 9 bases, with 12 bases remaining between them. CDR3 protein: CASSYSTPRGIQYF. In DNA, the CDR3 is TGTGCCAGCAGTTACTCGACACCTCGGGGCATTCAGTACTTC.

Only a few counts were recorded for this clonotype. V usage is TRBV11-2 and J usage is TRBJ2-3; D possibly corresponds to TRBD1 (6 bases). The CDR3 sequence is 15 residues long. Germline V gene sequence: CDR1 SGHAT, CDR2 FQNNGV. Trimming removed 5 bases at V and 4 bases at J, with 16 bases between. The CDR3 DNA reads TGTGCCAGCAGCCGCAGTCAACAGGGCGCAGATACGCAGTATTTT. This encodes CASSRSQQGADTQYF.

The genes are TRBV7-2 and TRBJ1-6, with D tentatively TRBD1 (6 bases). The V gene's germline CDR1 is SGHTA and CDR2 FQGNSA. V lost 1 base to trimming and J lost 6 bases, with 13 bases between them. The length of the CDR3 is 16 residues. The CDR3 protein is CASSLVGDMPNSPLHF. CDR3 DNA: TGTGCCAGCAGCTTAGTAGGGGACATGCCTAATTCACCCCTCCACTTT. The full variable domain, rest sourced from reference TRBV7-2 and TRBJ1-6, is GAGVSQSPSNKVTEKGKDVELRCDPISGHTALYWYRQSLGQGLEFLIYFQGNSAPDKSGLPSDRFSAERTGGSVSTLTIQRTQQEDSAVYLCASSLVGDMPNSPLHFGNGTRLTVT.

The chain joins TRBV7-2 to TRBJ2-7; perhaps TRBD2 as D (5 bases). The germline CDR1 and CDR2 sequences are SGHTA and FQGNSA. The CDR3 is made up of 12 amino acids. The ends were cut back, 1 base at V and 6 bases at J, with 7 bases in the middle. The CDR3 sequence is CASSLGGIEQYF. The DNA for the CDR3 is TGTGCCAGCAGCTTAGGAGGGATCGAGCAGTACTTC.

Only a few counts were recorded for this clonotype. CDR3 nucleotides: TGTGCCAGCAGAATCGCCGGGACTAGCGGGAGGATGGGCGAGCAGTACTTC. It encodes CASRIAGTSGRMGEQYF. V is TRBV12-3 or TRBV12-4 and J is TRBJ2-7, with TRBD2 matching over 15 bases. The CDR3 runs 17 residues. V shed 6 bases, J shed 6 bases, and the junction held 12 bases outside the gene matches.

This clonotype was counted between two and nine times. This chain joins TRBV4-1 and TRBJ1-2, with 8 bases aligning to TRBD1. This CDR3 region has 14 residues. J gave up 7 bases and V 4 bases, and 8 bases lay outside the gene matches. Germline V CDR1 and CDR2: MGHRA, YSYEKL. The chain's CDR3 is CASSRPAGGFGYTF. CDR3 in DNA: TGCGCCAGCAGCCGCCCCGCAGGGGGCTTTGGCTACACCTTC.

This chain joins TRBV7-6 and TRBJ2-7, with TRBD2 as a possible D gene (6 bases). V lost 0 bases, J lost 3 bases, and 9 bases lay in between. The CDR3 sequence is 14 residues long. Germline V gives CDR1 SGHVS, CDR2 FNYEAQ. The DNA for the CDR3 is TGTGCCAGCAGCTTAGCGGAGGGAGGCTACGAGCAGTACTTC. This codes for CASSLAEGGYEQYF. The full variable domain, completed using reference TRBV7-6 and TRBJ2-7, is GAGVSQSPRYKVTKRGQDVALRCDPISGHVSLYWYRQALGQGPEFLTYFNYEAQQDKSGLPNDRFSAERPEGSISTLTIQRTEQRDSAMYRCASSLAEGGYEQYFGPGTRLTVT.

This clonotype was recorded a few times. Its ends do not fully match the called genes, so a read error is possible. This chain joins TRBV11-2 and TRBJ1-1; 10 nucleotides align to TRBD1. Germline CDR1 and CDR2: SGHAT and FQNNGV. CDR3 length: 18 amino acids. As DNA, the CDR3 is TGTGCCAGCAGATTAGACAGGGGGCCTCTTTTTGTGAACACTGAAGCTTTCTTT. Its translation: CASRLDRGPLFVNTEAFF.

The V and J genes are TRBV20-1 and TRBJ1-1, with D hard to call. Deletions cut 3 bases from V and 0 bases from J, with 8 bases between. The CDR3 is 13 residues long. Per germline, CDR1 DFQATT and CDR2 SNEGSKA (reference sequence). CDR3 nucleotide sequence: TGCAGTGCTAGTATATTCCTGAACACTGAAGCTTTCTTT. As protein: CSASIFLNTEAFF.

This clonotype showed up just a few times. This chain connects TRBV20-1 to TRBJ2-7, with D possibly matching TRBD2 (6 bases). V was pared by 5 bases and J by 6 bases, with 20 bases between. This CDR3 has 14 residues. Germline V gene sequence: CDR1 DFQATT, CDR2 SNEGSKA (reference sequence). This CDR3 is CSAPGVGRRSEQYF. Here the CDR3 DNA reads TGCAGTGCTCCGGGTGTAGGGAGGAGGTCCGAGCAGTACTTC.

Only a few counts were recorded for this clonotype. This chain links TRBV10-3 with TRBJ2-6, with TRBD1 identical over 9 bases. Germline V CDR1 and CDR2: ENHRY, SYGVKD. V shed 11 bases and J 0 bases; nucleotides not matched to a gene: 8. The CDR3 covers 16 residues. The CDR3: CASRTGAISGANVLTF. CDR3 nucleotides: TGTGCCTCGCGGACAGGGGCTATCTCTGGGGCCAACGTCCTGACTTTC.

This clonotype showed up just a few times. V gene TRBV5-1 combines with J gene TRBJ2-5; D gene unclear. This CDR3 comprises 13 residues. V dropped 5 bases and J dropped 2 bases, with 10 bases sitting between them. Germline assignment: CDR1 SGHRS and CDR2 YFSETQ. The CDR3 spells CASRSAGQETQYF. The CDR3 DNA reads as TGCGCCAGCAGGAGTGCCGGACAAGAGACCCAGTACTTC.

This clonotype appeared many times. The CDR3 region has the DNA TGCAGTGCTAGGGGGATACTAGCGGGGGGAGGGGATGAGCAGTTCTTC. It yields the protein CSARGILAGGGDEQFF. V gene TRBV20-1 combines with J gene TRBJ2-1; TRBD2 matches at 12 bases. V dropped 3 bases and J dropped 8; count of bases not matched to a gene: 11. CDR1 is DFQATT and CDR2 is SNEGSKA in the germline V gene (reference sequence). There are 16 residues in the CDR3.

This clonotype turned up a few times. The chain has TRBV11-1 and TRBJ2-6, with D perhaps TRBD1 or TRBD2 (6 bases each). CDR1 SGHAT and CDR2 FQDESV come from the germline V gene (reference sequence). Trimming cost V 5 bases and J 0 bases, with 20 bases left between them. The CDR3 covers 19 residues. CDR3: CASSAGHLRENSGANVLTF. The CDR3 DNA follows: TGTGCCAGCAGCGCGGGACACCTAAGAGAAAACTCTGGGGCCAACGTCCTGACTTTC.

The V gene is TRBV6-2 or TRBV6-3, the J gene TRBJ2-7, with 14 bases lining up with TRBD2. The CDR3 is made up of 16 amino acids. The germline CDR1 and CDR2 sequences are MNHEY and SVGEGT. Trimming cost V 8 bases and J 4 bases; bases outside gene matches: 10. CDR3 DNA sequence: TGTGCCAGCCGAAATGGCGGGACTAGCGGGGGTTACGAGCAGTACTTC. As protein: CASRNGGTSGGYEQYF.

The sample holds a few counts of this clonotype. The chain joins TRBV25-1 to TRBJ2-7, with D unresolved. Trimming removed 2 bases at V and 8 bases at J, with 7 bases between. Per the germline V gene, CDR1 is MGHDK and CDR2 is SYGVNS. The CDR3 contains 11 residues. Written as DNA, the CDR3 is TGTGCCAGCAGTGAAACGATAAAGCAGTACTTC. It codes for CASSETIKQYF.